This TCR beta chain came from a study of cytomegalovirus exposure and HLA in healthy donors. Whole-study findings and limits: For most TCR sequences rarity was the rule, although some public TCRs occurred in many donors. The investigators catalogued 150 to 200 TCR beta chains as cytomegalovirus-associated. Beyond CMV serostatus, there was no information to go on about immune exposure.

There are 15 residues in the CDR3. Per the germline V gene, CDR1 is SGHTA and CDR2 is FQGNSA. V was clipped by 6 bases and J by 1 base; unmatched bases: 5. This clone is a singleton in its sample. Its antigen is still unknown. Vbeta (60) and Jbeta (13) primers were used in the PCR. Original data processing: Counted up in a later analysis, unique TCR beta chains came to approximately 77 million, with around 9.9 million shared. Clones were read by immunoSEQ multiplex PCR, and TCRdb kept only the in-frame ones, dropping some. The DNA was the basis for D and trimming; V, J and clone size are from that table. Of more than 90,000 clones listed, about four fifths are singletons.

This clonotype was sampled from a man aged 25 to 40 in good health and CMV-seropositive. The J gene is TRBJ2-7, the V gene TRBV7-2, with TRBD2 matching 11 bases. Specimen: PBMCs. The CDR3 loop is CASSPRLAGSYEQYF. CDR3 sequence (DNA): TGTGCCAGCAGTCCTCGACTAGCGGGGTCCTACGAGCAGTACTTC.